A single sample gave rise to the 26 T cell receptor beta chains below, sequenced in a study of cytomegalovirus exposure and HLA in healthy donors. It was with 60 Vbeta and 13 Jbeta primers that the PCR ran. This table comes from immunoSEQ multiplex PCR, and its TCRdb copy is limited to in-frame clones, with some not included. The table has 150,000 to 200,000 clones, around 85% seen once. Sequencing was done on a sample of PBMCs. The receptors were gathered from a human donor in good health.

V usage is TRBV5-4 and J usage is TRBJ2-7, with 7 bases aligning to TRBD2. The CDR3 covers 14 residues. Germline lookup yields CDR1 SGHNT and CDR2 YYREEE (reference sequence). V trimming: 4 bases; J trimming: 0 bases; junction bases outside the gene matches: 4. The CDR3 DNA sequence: TGTGCCAGCAGCCAGAGCGGGACCTCCTACGAGCAGTACTTC. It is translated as CASSQSGTSYEQYF.

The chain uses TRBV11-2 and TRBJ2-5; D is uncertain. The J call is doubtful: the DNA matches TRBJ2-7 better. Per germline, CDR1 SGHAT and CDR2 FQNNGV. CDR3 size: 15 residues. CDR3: CASSLLPLSSYEQYF. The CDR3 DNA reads TGTGCCAGCAGCCTACTCCCCTTAAGCTCCTACGAGCAGTACTTC.

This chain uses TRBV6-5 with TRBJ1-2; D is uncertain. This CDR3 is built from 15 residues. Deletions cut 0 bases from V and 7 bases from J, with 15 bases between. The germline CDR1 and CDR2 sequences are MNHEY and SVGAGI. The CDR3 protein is CASSYSTQEVSGYTF. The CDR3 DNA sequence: TGTGCCAGCAGTTACTCGACTCAGGAGGTCTCTGGCTACACCTTC.

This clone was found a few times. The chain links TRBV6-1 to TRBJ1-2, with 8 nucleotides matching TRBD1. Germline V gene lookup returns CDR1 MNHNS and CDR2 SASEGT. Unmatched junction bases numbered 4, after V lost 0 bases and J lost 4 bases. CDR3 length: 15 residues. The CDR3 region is CASSEADRVSYGYTF. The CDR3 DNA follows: TGTGCCAGCAGTGAAGCGGACAGGGTATCCTATGGCTACACCTTC.

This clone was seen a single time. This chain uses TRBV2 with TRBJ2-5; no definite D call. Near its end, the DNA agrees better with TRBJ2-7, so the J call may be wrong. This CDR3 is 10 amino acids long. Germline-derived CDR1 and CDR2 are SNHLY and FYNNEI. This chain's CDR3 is CATLGSEQYF. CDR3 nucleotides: TGTGCCACCCTCGGAAGCGAGCAGTACTTC.

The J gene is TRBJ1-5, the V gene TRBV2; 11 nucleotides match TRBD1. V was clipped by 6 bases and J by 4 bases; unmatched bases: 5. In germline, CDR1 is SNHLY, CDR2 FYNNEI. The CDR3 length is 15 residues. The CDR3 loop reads CASRGGTGGNQPQHF. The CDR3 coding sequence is TGTGCCAGCAGGGGAGGGACAGGGGGAAATCAGCCCCAGCATTTT.

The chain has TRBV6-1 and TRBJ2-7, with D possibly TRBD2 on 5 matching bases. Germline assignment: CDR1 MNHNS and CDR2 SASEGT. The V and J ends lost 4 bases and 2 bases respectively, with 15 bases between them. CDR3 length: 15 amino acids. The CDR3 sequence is CASSVEAGLPYEQYF. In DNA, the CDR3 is TGTGCCAGCAGTGTGGAGGCAGGCCTCCCCTACGAGCAGTACTTC.

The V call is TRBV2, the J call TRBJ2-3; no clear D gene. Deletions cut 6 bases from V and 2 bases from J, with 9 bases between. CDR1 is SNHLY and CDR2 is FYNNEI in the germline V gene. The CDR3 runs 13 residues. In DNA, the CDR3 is TGTGCCAGCAGGTCCCAGATCACAGATACGCAGTATTTT. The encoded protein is CASRSQITDTQYF.

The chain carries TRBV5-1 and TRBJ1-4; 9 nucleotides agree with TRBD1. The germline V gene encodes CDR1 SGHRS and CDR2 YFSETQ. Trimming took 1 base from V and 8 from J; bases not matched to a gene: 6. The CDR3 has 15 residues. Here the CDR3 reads CASSLTGQGEEKLFF. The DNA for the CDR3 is TGCGCCAGCAGCTTGACGGGACAGGGAGAAGAAAAACTGTTTTTT.

Written as DNA, the CDR3 is TGTGCCAGCAGGGGGGCCTCAGCGGAAGCTTTCTTT. Amino acids: CASRGASAEAFF. The rearrangement links TRBV2 to TRBJ1-1, with D possibly TRBD1 on 6 matching bases. Germline CDR1 SNHLY, CDR2 FYNNEI. The CDR3 consists of 12 residues. The germline V and J ends were trimmed by 6 bases and 8 bases, with 13 bases remaining between them.

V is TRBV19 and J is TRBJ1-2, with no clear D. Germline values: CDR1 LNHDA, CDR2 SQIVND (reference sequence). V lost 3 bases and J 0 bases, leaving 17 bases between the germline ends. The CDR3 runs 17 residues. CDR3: CASSIGVVAVANYGYTF. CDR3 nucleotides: TGTGCCAGTAGTATCGGAGTCGTGGCAGTAGCTAACTATGGCTACACCTTC.

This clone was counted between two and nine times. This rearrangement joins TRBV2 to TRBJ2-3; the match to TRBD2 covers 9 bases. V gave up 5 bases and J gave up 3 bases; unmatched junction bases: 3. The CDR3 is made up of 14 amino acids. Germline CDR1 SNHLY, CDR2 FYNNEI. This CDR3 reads CASSRLAGTDTQYF. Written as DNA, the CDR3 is TGTGCCAGCAGTCGCCTAGCGGGGACAGATACGCAGTATTTT.

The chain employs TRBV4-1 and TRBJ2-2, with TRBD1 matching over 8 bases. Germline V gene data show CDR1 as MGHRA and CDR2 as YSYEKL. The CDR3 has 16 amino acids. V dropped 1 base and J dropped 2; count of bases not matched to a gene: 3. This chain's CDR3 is CASSQVRGPNTGELFF. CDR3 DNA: TGCGCCAGCAGCCAAGTCAGGGGGCCAAACACCGGGGAGCTGTTTTTT.

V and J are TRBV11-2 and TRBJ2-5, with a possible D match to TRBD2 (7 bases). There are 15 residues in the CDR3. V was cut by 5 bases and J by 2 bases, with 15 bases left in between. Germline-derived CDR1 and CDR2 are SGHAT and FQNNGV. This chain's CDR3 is CASSPLGGGQETQYF. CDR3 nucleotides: TGTGCCAGCAGCCCTTTAGGGGGGGGGCAAGAGACCCAGTACTTC. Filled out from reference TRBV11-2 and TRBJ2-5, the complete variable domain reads EAGVAQSPRYKIIEKRQSVAFWCNPISGHATLYWYQQILGQGPKLLIQFQNNGVVDDSQLPKDRFSAERLKGVDSTLKIQPAKLEDSAVYLCASSPLGGGQETQYFGPGTRLLVL.

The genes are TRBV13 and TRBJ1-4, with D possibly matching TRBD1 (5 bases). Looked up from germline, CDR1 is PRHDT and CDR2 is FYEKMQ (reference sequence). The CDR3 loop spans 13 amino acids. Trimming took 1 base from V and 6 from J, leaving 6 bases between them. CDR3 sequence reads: CASSLVGDEKLFF. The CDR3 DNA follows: TGTGCCAGCAGCTTAGTAGGGGATGAAAAACTGTTTTTT.

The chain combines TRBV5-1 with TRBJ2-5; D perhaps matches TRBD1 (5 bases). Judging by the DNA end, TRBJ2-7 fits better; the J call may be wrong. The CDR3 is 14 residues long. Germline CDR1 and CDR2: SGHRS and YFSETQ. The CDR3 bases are TGCGCCAGCAGCTTGGCCGAGCAGGGCTACGAGCAGTACTTC. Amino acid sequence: CASSLAEQGYEQYF.

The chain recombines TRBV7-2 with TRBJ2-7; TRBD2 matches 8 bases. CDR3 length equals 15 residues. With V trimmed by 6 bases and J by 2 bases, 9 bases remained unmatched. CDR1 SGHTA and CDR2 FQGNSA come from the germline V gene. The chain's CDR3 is CASSSSGGKPYEQYF. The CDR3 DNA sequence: TGTGCCAGCAGTTCGAGCGGGGGTAAACCCTACGAGCAGTACTTC. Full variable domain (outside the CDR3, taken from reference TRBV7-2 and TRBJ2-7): GAGVSQSPSNKVTEKGKDVELRCDPISGHTALYWYRQSLGQGLEFLIYFQGNSAPDKSGLPSDRFSAERTGGSVSTLTIQRTQQEDSAVYLCASSSSGGKPYEQYFGPGTRLTVT.

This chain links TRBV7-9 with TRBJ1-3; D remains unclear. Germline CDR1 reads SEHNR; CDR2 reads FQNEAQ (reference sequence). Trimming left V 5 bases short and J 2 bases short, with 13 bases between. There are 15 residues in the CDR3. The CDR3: CASSPRQDPGNTIYF. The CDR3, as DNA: TGTGCCAGCAGCCCAAGACAAGACCCTGGAAACACCATATATTTT.

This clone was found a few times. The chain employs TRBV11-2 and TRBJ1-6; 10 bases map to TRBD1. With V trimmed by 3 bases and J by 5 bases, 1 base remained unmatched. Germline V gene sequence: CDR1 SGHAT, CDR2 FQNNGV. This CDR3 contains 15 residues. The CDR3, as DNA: TGTGCCAGCAGCTTGACAGGGGGCGATAATTCACCCCTCCACTTT. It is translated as CASSLTGGDNSPLHF.

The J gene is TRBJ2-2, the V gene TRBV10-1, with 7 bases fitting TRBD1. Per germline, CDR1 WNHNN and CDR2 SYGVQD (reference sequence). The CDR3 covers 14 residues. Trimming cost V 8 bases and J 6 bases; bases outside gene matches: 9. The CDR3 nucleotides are TGCGCCAGCGGTACAGGGGACGACTCCGGGGAGCTGTTTTTT. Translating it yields CASGTGDDSGELFF.

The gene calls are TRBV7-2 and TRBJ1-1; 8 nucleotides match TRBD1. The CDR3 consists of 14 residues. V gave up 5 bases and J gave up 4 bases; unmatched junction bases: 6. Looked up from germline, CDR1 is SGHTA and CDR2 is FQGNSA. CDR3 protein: CASSPRQGSTEAFF. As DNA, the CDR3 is TGTGCCAGCAGCCCCCGACAGGGGTCCACTGAAGCTTTCTTT.

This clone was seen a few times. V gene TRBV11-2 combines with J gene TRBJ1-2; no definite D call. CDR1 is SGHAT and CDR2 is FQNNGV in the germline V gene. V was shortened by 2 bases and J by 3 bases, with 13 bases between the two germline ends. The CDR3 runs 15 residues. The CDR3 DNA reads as TGTGCCAGCAGCTTAAGCGCGTTAGGTCACTATGGCTACACCTTC. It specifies CASSLSALGHYGYTF.

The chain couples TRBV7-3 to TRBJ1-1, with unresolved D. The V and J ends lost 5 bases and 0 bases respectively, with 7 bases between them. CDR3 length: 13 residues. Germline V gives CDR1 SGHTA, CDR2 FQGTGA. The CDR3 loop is CASSREMNTEAFF. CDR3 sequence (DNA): TGTGCCAGCAGCCGCGAAATGAACACTGAAGCTTTCTTT.

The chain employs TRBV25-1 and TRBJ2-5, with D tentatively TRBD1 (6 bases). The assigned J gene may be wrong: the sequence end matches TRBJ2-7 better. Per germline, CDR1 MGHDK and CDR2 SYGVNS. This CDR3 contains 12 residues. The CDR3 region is CASRTGPYEQYF. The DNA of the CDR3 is TGTGCCAGCAGGACAGGCCCCTACGAGCAGTACTTC.

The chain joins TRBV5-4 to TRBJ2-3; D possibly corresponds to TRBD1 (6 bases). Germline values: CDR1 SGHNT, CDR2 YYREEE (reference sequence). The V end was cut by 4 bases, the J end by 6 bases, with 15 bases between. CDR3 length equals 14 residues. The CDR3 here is CASSPGAQGDTQYF. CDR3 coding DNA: TGTGCCAGCAGCCCCGGAGCACAGGGCGATACGCAGTATTTT.

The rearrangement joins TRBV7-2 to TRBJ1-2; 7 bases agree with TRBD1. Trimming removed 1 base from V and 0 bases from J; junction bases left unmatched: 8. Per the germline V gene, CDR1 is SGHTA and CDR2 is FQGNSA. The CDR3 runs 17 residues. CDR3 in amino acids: CASSLVGGGVTNYGYTF. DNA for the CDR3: TGTGCCAGCAGCTTAGTAGGAGGGGGCGTGACTAACTATGGCTACACCTTC. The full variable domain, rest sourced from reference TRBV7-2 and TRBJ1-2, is GAGVSQSPSNKVTEKGKDVELRCDPISGHTALYWYRQSLGQGLEFLIYFQGNSAPDKSGLPSDRFSAERTGGSVSTLTIQRTQQEDSAVYLCASSLVGGGVTNYGYTFGSGTRLTVV.